The clone carrying this TCR beta chain has only a few counts. One entry per CDR3 protein results from TCRdb running MiXCR on the PCR reads. The sample has over 11,000 distinct CDR3 sequences, 46% seen once. This record comes from a study of tumor-infiltrating lymphocytes in oesophageal squamous cell carcinoma. The ends lost 6 bases at V and 2 bases at J; junction bases unmatched: 5. Germline loops: CDR1 WSHSY, CDR2 SAAADI. The CDR3 covers 14 residues. This receptor was identified in a male donor with esophageal squamous cell carcinoma. The specimen was blood. J is TRBJ2-7 and V is TRBV10-2; 9 positions match TRBD1. The CDR3 loop reads CASSLTGGPYEQYF. CDR3 DNA: TGCGCCAGCAGCCTTACAGGGGGCCCCTACGAGCAGTACTTC.